The clone carrying this TCR beta chain was found once. Sequencing was performed with immunoSEQ multiplex PCR; in TCRdb, only in-frame clones are kept and a portion is missing. Of over 400,000 clones in the sample, roughly 90% are singletons; the top ten hold over 1.5%. This sample stems from a study of Ad26.COV2.S vaccination and SARS-CoV-2 variants. Study in general: The study gave Ad26.COV2.S intramuscularly, once or twice 56 days apart.

Trimming shortened V by 6 bases and J by 13 bases, and 16 bases separated the two germline ends. Germline V gives CDR1 LNHDA, CDR2 SQIVND (reference sequence). The length of the CDR3 is 13 residues. As for treatment: roughly 18 received Ad26.COV2.S at low or high dose, single or two shots; roughly five received placebo; per-sample allocation not given. Each sample was drawn 63 days after the first injection (of vaccine or placebo). Boston supplied an adult donor aged 18-55 years. The shot given was an Ad26 vector that makes Wuhan-strain SARS-CoV-2 spike. This chain joins TRBV19 and TRBJ1-6; weak D call: TRBD1 (5 bases). The source was peripheral blood, collected in a trial of Ad26.COV2.S vaccine versus placebo. The sequence was collected from a person between 18 and 60 years old who received the Ad26.COV2.S COVID-19 vaccine or a placebo. The CDR3 nucleotides are TGTGCCAGTAGGGGGCAGGGTAATCCGCCCCTCCACTTT. Its protein is CASRGQGNPPLHF.